Shown below are 27 T cell receptor beta chains from a single sample sequenced in a study of blood T cell repertoires in COVID-19. Data came from immunoSEQ multiplex PCR; TCRdb stores just in-frame clones and leaves some out. The sample records about 110,000 clones, around 74% being singletons. Sequences were obtained from peripheral blood. Receptors were obtained from a woman aged 60 to 75 with acute or convalescent COVID-19.

The CDR3, as DNA: TGTGCCAGCAGCCAACCCGGAGGGGGCGACTATGGCTACACCTTC. It yields the protein CASSQPGGGDYGYTF. The gene calls are TRBV14 and TRBJ1-2; 7 bases are a match to TRBD1. This CDR3 has 15 residues. CDR1 SGHDN and CDR2 FVKESK come from the germline V gene. With 2 bases clipped from V and 3 bases from J, the junction kept 6 bases outside the gene matches.

This sequence joins TRBV3-1 (or the pseudogene TRBV3-2) and TRBJ2-1; 9 nucleotides align to TRBD2. J gave up 6 bases and V 3 bases, and 3 bases lay outside the gene matches. This CDR3 is 14 amino acids long. Germline V gene sequence: CDR1 LGHDT, CDR2 YNNKEL (reference sequence). The CDR3 coding sequence is TGTGCCAGCAGCCAGCGGGGGGGCATCAATGAGCAGTTCTTC. It yields the protein CASSQRGGINEQFF.

This clone was seen repeatedly, ten times or more. The chain joins TRBV6-1 to TRBJ1-5; 11 bases line up with TRBD1. The CDR3 is 17 residues long. J lost 3 bases, V lost 2 bases, and 6 bases had no gene match. Germline V CDR1 and CDR2: MNHNS, SASEGT. Written as DNA, the CDR3 is TGTGCCAGCAGTGAAAGGGACAGGGGGGGAAACAATCAGCCCCAGCATTTT. Translated, it gives CASSERDRGGNNQPQHF.

The V and J genes are TRBV11-2 and TRBJ2-2; D remains ambiguous. The CDR3 totals 14 residues. Per the germline V gene, CDR1 is SGHAT and CDR2 is FQNNGV. V lost 4 bases and J lost 3, with 9 bases in between. CDR3 coding DNA: TGTGCCAGCAGCTCCTATAAGTACACCGGGGAGCTGTTTTTT. Amino acids: CASSSYKYTGELFF.

The chain has TRBV27 and TRBJ1-2, with 7 bases fitting TRBD1. Per the germline V gene, CDR1 is MNHEY and CDR2 is SMNVEV (reference sequence). This CDR3 comprises 15 residues. Trimming cost V 0 bases and J 4 bases; bases outside gene matches: 5. CDR3 bases: TGTGCCAGCAGTTTATCTAACAGGGGATCCTATGGCTACACCTTC. Amino acid sequence: CASSLSNRGSYGYTF.

This clone was counted between two and nine times. The V and J genes are TRBV7-8 and TRBJ1-6, with 8 bases lining up with TRBD1. V shed 0 bases, J shed 6 bases, and the junction held 7 bases outside the gene matches. CDR3 length: 17 amino acids. Germline V lookup: CDR1 SGHVS, CDR2 FQNEAQ. The CDR3 sequence is CASSLASQGASNSPLHF. CDR3 coding DNA: TGTGCCAGCAGCTTAGCGTCCCAGGGGGCAAGTAATTCACCCCTCCACTTT.

This sequence joins TRBV5-1 and TRBJ1-4; TRBD1 agrees at 10 bases. CDR1 and CDR2 from the germline V gene are SGHRS and YFSETQ. Losses at the gene ends were 3 bases for V and 7 bases for J; bases not matched to a gene: 3. The CDR3 sequence is 14 residues long. CDR3 sequence: CASSWTGGGEKLFF. CDR3 bases: TGCGCCAGCAGCTGGACAGGGGGAGGTGAAAAACTGTTTTTT.

This chain links TRBV19 with TRBJ1-3; no clear D. Germline assignment: CDR1 LNHDA and CDR2 SQIVND (reference sequence). CDR3 length equals 16 residues. Trimming removed 4 bases at V and 4 bases at J, with 17 bases between. CDR3 sequence reads: CASSRAVLAGGNTIYF. Here the CDR3 DNA reads TGTGCCAGTAGTAGGGCCGTCCTCGCCGGAGGAAACACCATATATTTT.

The sample holds one count of this clone. J is TRBJ2-7 and V is TRBV6-5, with a possible D match to TRBD2 (5 bases). CDR1 MNHEY and CDR2 SVGAGI come from the germline V gene. The CDR3 runs to 12 residues. V was trimmed by 6 bases and J by 1 base, leaving 7 bases between them. The CDR3 DNA follows: TGTGCCAGCAGAGGAGGATCCTACGAGCAGTACTTC. As protein: CASRGGSYEQYF.

The gene calls are TRBV2 and TRBJ1-5; D is possibly TRBD1 (6 bases). Per germline, CDR1 SNHLY and CDR2 FYNNEI. The CDR3 sequence is 16 residues long. V was trimmed by 6 bases and J by 0 bases, leaving 15 bases between them. DNA of the CDR3: TGTGCCAGCAGAGACTACGGGACACCTAGCAATCAGCCCCAGCATTTT. This gives the protein CASRDYGTPSNQPQHF. The complete variable domain, with remaining parts taken from reference TRBV2 and TRBJ1-5, reads EPEVTQTPSHQVTQMGQEVILRCVPISNHLYFYWYRQILGQKVEFLVSFYNNEISEKSEIFDDQFSVERPDGSNFTLKIRSTKLEDSAMYFCASRDYGTPSNQPQHFGDGTRLSIL.

The chain couples TRBV18 to TRBJ1-3; 9 bases map to TRBD1. Trimming took 5 bases from V and 3 from J; bases not matched to a gene: 8. The length of the CDR3 is 16 residues. Germline-derived CDR1 and CDR2 are KGHSH and LQKENI. CDR3 sequence (DNA): TGTGCCAGCTCAACCCGTGACAGGGGGTATGGAAACACCATATATTTT. As protein: CASSTRDRGYGNTIYF. Variable domain in full (rest from reference TRBV18 and TRBJ1-3): NAGVMQNPRHLVRRRGQEARLRCSPMKGHSHVYWYRQLPEEGLKFMVYLQKENIIDESGMPKERFSAEFPKEGPSILRIQQVVRGDSAAYFCASSTRDRGYGNTIYFGEGSWLTVV.

The chain joins TRBV6-1 to TRBJ1-2; D gene ambiguous. Trimming cost V 3 bases and J 0 bases, with 11 bases left between them. This CDR3 is built from 15 residues. The germline gives CDR1 MNHNS, CDR2 SASEGT. CDR3 DNA sequence: TGTGCCAGCAGTGAGGCATGGCAGTCTAACTATGGCTACACCTTC. This codes for CASSEAWQSNYGYTF.

V is TRBV18 and J is TRBJ1-4; 10 nucleotides agree with TRBD1. V dropped 3 bases and J dropped 0; count of bases not matched to a gene: 13. Germline CDR1 KGHSH, CDR2 LQKENI. The length of the CDR3 is 20 residues. The CDR3 DNA sequence: TGTGCCAGCTCACCTCAAAACCGAGCCGGGACAGGGGCAACTAATGAAAAACTGTTTTTT. Translation gives CASSPQNRAGTGATNEKLFF.

The chain links TRBV30 to TRBJ2-2; D is unresolved. V was trimmed by 5 bases and J by 5 bases, leaving 15 bases between them. The germline V gene encodes CDR1 GTSNPN and CDR2 SVGIG (reference sequence). This CDR3 has 14 amino acids. CDR3 nucleotides: TGTGCCTGGTGCTCGGGTCTAGGAACCGGGGAGCTGTTTTTT. Translating gives CAWCSGLGTGELFF.

The chain links TRBV7-9 to TRBJ1-3; no reliable D call. The V end lost 3 bases, the J end lost 0 bases, and 9 bases lay between the germline ends. Germline assignment: CDR1 SEHNR and CDR2 FQNEAQ (reference sequence). The CDR3 loop spans 15 amino acids. The CDR3 coding sequence is TGTGCCAGCAGCTTCCAGAGAGGCTCTGGAAACACCATATATTTT. Translating gives CASSFQRGSGNTIYF.

A few counts support this clone. V gene TRBV19 combines with J gene TRBJ2-7, with 7 nucleotides matching TRBD1. This CDR3 has 15 amino acids. V shed 7 bases and J 5 bases; nucleotides not matched to a gene: 14. Germline V gene sequence: CDR1 LNHDA, CDR2 SQIVND (reference sequence). The CDR3 spells CASTQAATGLNEQYF. CDR3 coding DNA: TGTGCCAGTACCCAGGCGGCGACAGGGCTAAACGAGCAGTACTTC.

The chain uses TRBV7-2 and TRBJ1-5; TRBD1 aligns across 9 bases. V trimming: 5 bases; J trimming: 7 bases; junction bases outside the gene matches: 9. The CDR3 length is 15 residues. The germline V gene encodes CDR1 SGHTA and CDR2 FQGNSA. CDR3 DNA sequence: TGTGCCAGCAGCGCAGGACAGGGGCAGGAGCAGCCCCAGCATTTT. Translation gives CASSAGQGQEQPQHF.

V usage is TRBV3-1 (or the pseudogene TRBV3-2) and J usage is TRBJ1-5, with 9 bases that match TRBD1. Germline V gene lookup returns CDR1 LGHDT and CDR2 YNNKEL (reference sequence). V shed 1 base, J shed 6 bases, and the junction held 4 bases outside the gene matches. CDR3 length: 15 residues. CDR3 amino acids: CASSQGVGQGQPQHF. The CDR3 DNA follows: TGTGCCAGCAGCCAAGGGGTGGGACAGGGTCAGCCCCAGCATTTT.

In this sample, this clone turned up many times. The chain joins TRBV19 to TRBJ1-6; TRBD1 matches at 9 bases. The CDR3 sequence is 16 residues long. The J segment lost 6 bases and the V segment lost 7 bases, leaving 10 bases of the junction unmatched. Germline V gene lookup returns CDR1 LNHDA and CDR2 SQIVND (reference sequence). CDR3 sequence (DNA): TGTGCCAGTACCGAGGGACAGGGTTTTTTTAATTCACCCCTCCACTTT. This translates into CASTEGQGFFNSPLHF.

The J gene is TRBJ1-2, the V gene TRBV7-6; 8 bases agree with TRBD1. J gave up 6 bases and V 0 bases, and 6 bases lay outside the gene matches. The CDR3 length is 15 residues. Germline CDR1 and CDR2: SGHVS and FNYEAQ. The CDR3 nucleotides read TGTGCCAGCAGCTTAGCGGGGACAGGTGTAGATGGCTACACCTTC. Protein sequence: CASSLAGTGVDGYTF.

This clone was seen a handful of times. The rearrangement joins TRBV4-2 to TRBJ1-4, with TRBD1 identical over 10 bases. V gave up 4 bases and J gave up 7 bases; unmatched junction bases: 9. The V gene's germline CDR1 is LGHNA and CDR2 YNFKEQ. This CDR3 has 16 residues. CDR3 nucleotide sequence: TGTGCCAGCAGCCCCCCGCCGGGACAGGGGAGTGAAAAACTGTTTTTT. Its translation is CASSPPPGQGSEKLFF.

The chain links TRBV5-1 to TRBJ2-7, with a weak D call TRBD2 (6 bases). V was pared by 2 bases and J by 0 bases, with 12 bases between. There are 15 residues in the CDR3. Germline V gene sequence: CDR1 SGHRS, CDR2 YFSETQ. For the CDR3, the DNA is TGCGCCAGCAGCTTCTCCGGAGGGTACTCCTACGAGCAGTACTTC. This encodes CASSFSGGYSYEQYF. Full variable domain (outside the CDR3, taken from reference TRBV5-1 and TRBJ2-7): KAGVTQTPRYLIKTRGQQVTLSCSPISGHRSVSWYQQTPGQGLQFLFEYFSETQRNKGNFPGRFSGRQFSNSRSEMNVSTLELGDSALYLCASSFSGGYSYEQYFGPGTRLTVT.

This clone was recorded a few times. The chain combines TRBV2 with TRBJ1-3; D perhaps matches TRBD1 (6 bases). V was cut by 7 bases and J by 0 bases, with 16 bases left in between. This CDR3 has 16 amino acids. The V gene's germline CDR1 is SNHLY and CDR2 FYNNEI. The CDR3 region has the DNA TGTGCCAGCACTCTCGGGGGGCGGAGCTCTGGAAACACCATATATTTT. Translation: CASTLGGRSSGNTIYF. Full variable domain (outside the CDR3, taken from reference TRBV2 and TRBJ1-3): EPEVTQTPSHQVTQMGQEVILRCVPISNHLYFYWYRQILGQKVEFLVSFYNNEISEKSEIFDDQFSVERPDGSNFTLKIRSTKLEDSAMYFCASTLGGRSSGNTIYFGEGSWLTVV.

The table lists this clone with a count of one. The chain has TRBV30 and TRBJ1-3, with TRBD1 as a possible D gene (5 bases). The CDR3 covers 16 residues. Germline assignment: CDR1 GTSNPN and CDR2 SVGIG (reference sequence). V was trimmed by 0 bases and J by 0 bases, leaving 12 bases between them. CDR3 residues: CAWSVVGEISGNTIYF. CDR3 nucleotide sequence: TGTGCCTGGAGTGTCGTAGGGGAAATCTCTGGAAACACCATATATTTT.

With regard to this clone: Since a much larger clone is just one base distant, this may be a read error. For the CDR3, the DNA is TGTGCCAGCCCACCAGGGGCGGCTGAAAAACTGTTTTTT. It yields the protein CASPPGAAEKLFF. This rearrangement joins TRBV18 to TRBJ1-4; the D gene is possibly TRBD1 (6 bases). The CDR3 runs to 13 residues. The germline CDR1 and CDR2 sequences are KGHSH and LQKENI.

This clone showed up just a few times. This CDR3 reads CAWSVVLETQYF. CDR3 DNA sequence: TGTGCCTGGAGTGTAGTACTTGAGACCCAGTACTTC. J is TRBJ2-5 and V is TRBV30, with D uncertain. With 0 bases removed from V and 5 bases from J, the gap between germline ends came to 7 bases. Germline CDR1 is GTSNPN and CDR2 is SVGIG (reference sequence). CDR3 length: 12 residues.

The chain is built from TRBV9 and TRBJ2-1; 8 bases are shared with TRBD1. The V gene end was trimmed by 4 bases and the J gene end by 1 base; junction bases not matched to a gene: 4. This CDR3 contains 15 residues. Germline CDR1 reads SGDLS; CDR2 reads YYNGEE. DNA of the CDR3: TGTGCCAGCAGCAGAAGACAGGGGTCCTACAATGAGCAGTTCTTC. Encoded protein: CASSRRQGSYNEQFF.